This paragraph covers one T cell receptor (beta chain) sequence. Germline CDR1 and CDR2: PRHDT and FYEKMQ (reference sequence). V shed 0 bases and J 2 bases; nucleotides not matched to a gene: 2. This CDR3 has 15 residues. Produced via immunoSEQ multiplex PCR; TCRdb's table is partial and in-frame only. The data hold approximately 150,000 clones, with about 90% observed a single time. The entry originates in a study of T cell responses to AZD1222 COVID-19 vaccine. V and J are TRBV13 and TRBJ2-7; 9 bases align to TRBD2. Sequenced material: peripheral blood, taken 28 days after the second AZD1222 dose. The receptor comes from an adult who received the AZD1222 COVID-19 vaccine. This chain's CDR3 is CASSLGPSGTYEQYF. In nucleotides, the CDR3 is TGTGCCAGCAGCTTAGGACCTAGCGGGACCTACGAGCAGTACTTC. Drawing the rest from reference TRBV13 and TRBJ2-7, the complete variable domain is AAGVIQSPRHLIKEKRETATLKCYPIPRHDTVYWYQQGPGQDPQFLISFYEKMQSDKGSIPDRFSAQQFSDYHSELNMSSLELGDSALYFCASSLGPSGTYEQYFGPGTRLTVT.